This T cell receptor (beta chain) was sequenced in a study of Ad26.COV2.S vaccination and SARS-CoV-2 variants. Looking at the study overall: Donor had been placed in the Ad26.COV2.S arm of the COV1001 trial. Ad26.COV2.S, an intramuscular injection, was given once or twice 56 days apart. General study results and limits: The study found higher spike-specific TCR breadth in vaccine than placebo recipients.

A word on this clone: What it binds is not known.

The V gene's germline CDR1 is MGHDK and CDR2 SYGVNS. V lost 5 bases to trimming and J lost 9 bases, with 14 bases between them. This CDR3 has 13 residues. Here immunoSEQ multiplex PCR was the method, and the copy in TCRdb shows in-frame clones only, minus some. The top ten clones hold 9.5% to 12% of a sample with 200,000 to 250,000 clones, around 89% of them seen once. Treatment: roughly 20 received Ad26.COV2.S at low or high dose, single or two shots; about 5 received placebo; per-sample allocation not given. Samples came from day 63 after the first vaccine or placebo injection. It was an adult aged 18-55 years in Boston who was the donor.

The sequence was collected from a person aged 18 to 59 who received the Ad26.COV2.S COVID-19 vaccine or a placebo. The V and J genes are TRBV25-1 and TRBJ1-5; D possibly corresponds to TRBD1 (5 bases). Sequences were derived from peripheral blood, sampled in a trial of Ad26.COV2.S vaccine versus placebo. CDR3 nucleotide sequence: TGTGCCAGCAGTCCTCCAGGGTTGGCGCCCCAGCATTTT. Protein sequence: CASSPPGLAPQHF.